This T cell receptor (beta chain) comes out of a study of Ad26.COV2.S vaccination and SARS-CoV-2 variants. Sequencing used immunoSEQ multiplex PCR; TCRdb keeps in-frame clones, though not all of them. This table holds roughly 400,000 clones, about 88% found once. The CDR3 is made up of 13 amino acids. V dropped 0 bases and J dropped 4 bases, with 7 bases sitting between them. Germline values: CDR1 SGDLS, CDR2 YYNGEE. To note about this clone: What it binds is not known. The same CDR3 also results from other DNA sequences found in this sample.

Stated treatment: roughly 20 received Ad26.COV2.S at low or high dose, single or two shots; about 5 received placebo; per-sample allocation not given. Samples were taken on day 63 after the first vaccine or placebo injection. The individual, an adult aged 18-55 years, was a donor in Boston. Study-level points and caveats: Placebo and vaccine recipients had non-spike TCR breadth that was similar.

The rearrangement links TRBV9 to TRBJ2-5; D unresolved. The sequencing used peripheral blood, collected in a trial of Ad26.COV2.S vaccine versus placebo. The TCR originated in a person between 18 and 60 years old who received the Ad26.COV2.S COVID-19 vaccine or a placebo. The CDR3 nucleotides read TGTGCCAGCAGCGTAGGAGCTACAGAGACCCAGTACTTC. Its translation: CASSVGATETQYF.